Each of the 25 T cell receptor beta chains below was sequenced from the same sample in a study of identical twins. MiXCR, applied by TCRdb to the 5' RACE reads, yields one record per CDR3 protein. The sample gives 250,000 to 350,000 distinct CDR3 sequences, 9.5% of which show up once; 6% to 8.5% is in the top ten. These data are also associated with another study on yellow fever vaccine responses in identical twins.

Sequencing was carried out using CD8+ T cells sorted from blood. These receptors were collected from a woman aged 18-29 years in good health.

In this sample, this clonotype turned up a few times. This sequence joins TRBV7-9 and TRBJ1-2; no firm D call. This CDR3 has 14 residues. Trimming removed 5 bases from V and 8 bases from J, with 18 bases in between. From germline, CDR1 is SEHNR and CDR2 FQNEAQ (reference sequence). CDR3: CASSGTLTLGGYTF. Here the CDR3 DNA reads TGTGCCAGCAGCGGCACCTTGACCCTGGGAGGCTACACCTTC.

The chain joins TRBV7-3 to TRBJ1-1; 8 bases agree with TRBD1. The J segment lost 0 bases and the V segment lost 5 bases, leaving 5 bases of the junction unmatched. The CDR3 runs to 15 residues. Germline CDR1 SGHTA, CDR2 FQGTGA. Written as DNA, the CDR3 is TGTGCCAGCAGCGAGACAGGGGACCTGAACACTGAAGCTTTCTTT. Residues: CASSETGDLNTEAFF.

The V and J genes are TRBV20-1 and TRBJ2-7; TRBD2 matches at 7 bases. CDR3 size: 12 residues. Germline values: CDR1 DFQATT, CDR2 SNEGSKA (reference sequence). V trimming: 6 bases; J trimming: 4 bases; junction bases outside the gene matches: 6. CDR3: CSANWGGYEQYF. The CDR3 nucleotides read TGCAGTGCAAATTGGGGGGGGTACGAGCAGTACTTC.

In its sample, this clonotype was seen a few times. This chain uses TRBV29-1 with TRBJ2-3; no clear D. The CDR3 contains 10 residues. The germline gives CDR1 SQVTM, CDR2 ANQGSEA. CDR3 sequence: CAFGTDTQYF. CDR3 DNA: TGCGCTTTTGGCACAGATACGCAGTATTTT.

This clonotype was detected many times. The V and J genes are TRBV29-1 and TRBJ2-3; 8 nucleotides agree with TRBD2. CDR3 length equals 14 residues. V trimming: 4 bases; J trimming: 1 base; junction bases outside the gene matches: 4. Looked up from germline, CDR1 is SQVTM and CDR2 is ANQGSEA. The CDR3 DNA reads as TGCAGCGTTGTCGGGGGGGCGCGCACAGATACGCAGTATTTT. As protein: CSVVGGARTDTQYF.

This clonotype has a handful of counts. The V call is TRBV6-4, the J call TRBJ2-3; D uncertain. The CDR3 has 13 residues. Germline V gene data show CDR1 as MRHNA and CDR2 as SNTAGT. Between the trimmed V and J ends, which lost 3 bases and 0 bases, there was a span of 4 bases. This CDR3 is CASSESSTDTQYF. As DNA, the CDR3 is TGTGCCAGCAGTGAGTCTAGCACAGATACGCAGTATTTT.

This clonotype was seen many times. The chain joins TRBV6-6 to TRBJ2-2; 7 bases match TRBD1. CDR3 length equals 15 residues. CDR1 is MNHNY and CDR2 is SVGAGI in the germline V gene (reference sequence). The V and J ends lost 6 bases and 7 bases, in that order; junction bases with no gene match: 11. The CDR3 protein is CASSHGQEVNGELFF. CDR3 nucleotide sequence: TGTGCCAGCAGCCACGGACAGGAAGTTAACGGGGAGCTGTTTTTT.

In the case of this clonotype: An end of the junction does not agree with germline; a read error may underlie this. The chain is built from TRBV12-3 or TRBV12-4 and TRBJ2-3; TRBD2 matches 8 bases. This CDR3 has 18 amino acids. The CDR3 here is CTSCPPRGSGGGTDTQYF. The DNA of the CDR3 is TGTACCAGCTGTCCCCCCCGAGGAAGCGGGGGAGGTACAGATACGCAGTATTTT.

The V call is TRBV6-2 or TRBV6-3, the J call TRBJ2-7, with a weak D call TRBD2 (5 bases). Germline CDR1 MNHEY, CDR2 SVGEGT. CDR3 length equals 11 residues. The V gene lost 4 bases and the J gene lost 6 bases, with 7 bases spanning the gap. The CDR3 coding sequence is TGTGCCAGCAGTTGGACTGGCGAGCAGTACTTC. Protein: CASSWTGEQYF.

In its sample, this clonotype was seen a few times. The V gene is TRBV9, the J gene TRBJ2-3, with D possibly being TRBD1 or TRBD2 (6 bases each). The germline V gene encodes CDR1 SGDLS and CDR2 YYNGEE. The CDR3 is 15 residues long. Trimming took 0 bases from V and 6 from J, leaving 14 bases between them. The CDR3 sequence: CASSVGGAPPDTQYF. The CDR3 region has the DNA TGTGCCAGCAGCGTAGGGGGGGCGCCTCCGGATACGCAGTATTTT.

This clonotype appeared many times. The chain combines TRBV6-2 or TRBV6-3 with TRBJ1-1; D is possibly TRBD1 (5 bases). Trimming took 2 bases from V and 1 from J, leaving 11 bases between them. The CDR3 covers 15 residues. CDR1 is MNHEY, CDR2 SVGEGT, per germline. CDR3 loop: CASSYRLGQNTEAFF. The CDR3 region has the DNA TGTGCCAGCAGTTACAGGCTGGGGCAGAACACTGAAGCTTTCTTT.

This clonotype was observed a few times. The chain is built from TRBV9 and TRBJ2-3; D gene unclear. V gave up 1 base and J gave up 0 bases, with 9 bases separating them. The CDR3 totals 15 residues. Germline V gene lookup returns CDR1 SGDLS and CDR2 YYNGEE. The CDR3 sequence: CASSVFGGSTDTQYF. CDR3 coding DNA: TGTGCCAGCAGCGTATTCGGCGGTAGCACAGATACGCAGTATTTT.

The chain uses TRBV20-1 and TRBJ1-2, with D tentatively TRBD1 (5 bases). The ends were cut back, 7 bases at V and 4 bases at J, with 16 bases in the middle. This CDR3 has 13 residues. Germline CDR1 DFQATT, CDR2 SNEGSKA (reference sequence). The CDR3 loop is CSGPSGAAYGYTF. The CDR3 nucleotides are TGCAGTGGCCCCAGCGGGGCTGCCTATGGCTACACCTTC.

This clonotype was seen once. The CDR3 reads CASRETPGSRPYNEQFF. The CDR3 DNA sequence: TGTGCCAGCAGGGAGACCCCCGGGAGTAGGCCCTACAATGAGCAGTTCTTC. The chain links TRBV27 to TRBJ2-1, with a possible D match to TRBD2 (6 bases). CDR1 is MNHEY and CDR2 is SMNVEV in the germline V gene (reference sequence). Between the trimmed V and J ends, which lost 6 bases and 2 bases, there was a span of 20 bases. The CDR3 loop spans 17 amino acids.

The sample holds a few counts of this clonotype. V is TRBV7-9 and J is TRBJ2-5; maybe TRBD1 (6 bases). V was cut by 5 bases and J by 0 bases, with 16 bases left in between. The V gene's germline CDR1 is SEHNR and CDR2 FQNEAQ (reference sequence). This CDR3 has 16 amino acids. CDR3 in DNA: TGTGCCAGCAGCCACACGAACCGGGACAACCAAGAGACCCAGTACTTC. Translated, it gives CASSHTNRDNQETQYF.

In regard to this clonotype: One end of the junction fails to match germline, which may point to a read error. The chain combines TRBV6-2 or TRBV6-3 with TRBJ2-7; 9 bases are a match to TRBD1. Looked up from germline, CDR1 is MNHEY and CDR2 is SVGEGT. The CDR3 has 17 residues. The CDR3: CTSNFHSGTGSFYEQYF. DNA of the CDR3: TGTACCAGCAATTTCCACTCTGGGACAGGGAGTTTTTACGAGCAGTACTTC.

This clonotype was seen repeatedly, ten times or more. This chain uses TRBV29-1 with TRBJ2-7; D remains unclear. V lost 3 bases, J lost 2 bases, and 8 bases lay in between. This CDR3 region has 12 residues. Germline V gives CDR1 SQVTM, CDR2 ANQGSEA. The CDR3 loop is CSVEAGTYEQYF. DNA for the CDR3: TGCAGCGTTGAGGCAGGTACCTACGAGCAGTACTTC.

This clonotype was observed a handful of times. This chain links TRBV3-1 with TRBJ2-7; tentatively, D is TRBD2 (5 bases). Germline CDR1 and CDR2: LGHDT and YNNKEL (reference sequence). The CDR3 spans 14 residues. Trimming pared 3 bases from V and 3 bases from J, leaving 12 bases between. Written as DNA, the CDR3 is TGTGCCAGCAGCCAGACGACTACCGACTACGAGCAGTACTTC. This sequence encodes CASSQTTTDYEQYF.

The sample holds many counts of this clonotype. The chain couples TRBV4-1 to TRBJ2-7; D might be TRBD2 (6 bases). Looked up from germline, CDR1 is MGHRA and CDR2 is YSYEKL. Trimming shortened V by 4 bases and J by 2 bases, and 12 bases separated the two germline ends. The CDR3 consists of 14 residues. The CDR3 DNA reads TGCGCCAGCAGCCTGGGACGGGGGACCTACGAGCAGTACTTC. The encoded protein is CASSLGRGTYEQYF.

The gene calls are TRBV5-7 and TRBJ2-6, with 13 bases lining up with TRBD2. TRBV5-7 is recorded as an ORF, its role being uncertain. Germline trimming cut 4 bases from V and 2 bases from J; bases unmatched to any gene: 12. This CDR3 spans 20 amino acids. CDR3 nucleotides: TGTGCCAGCAGCAAAGAACTGGGACTAGCGGGATACGCTGGGGCCAACGTCCTGACTTTC. It translates to CASSKELGLAGYAGANVLTF.

This clonotype was counted only a few times. The V gene is TRBV6-1, the J gene TRBJ2-2; 7 nucleotides match TRBD1. V trimming: 5 bases; J trimming: 2 bases; junction bases outside the gene matches: 8. The CDR3 spans 16 residues. Germline-derived CDR1 and CDR2 are MNHNS and SASEGT. The CDR3 DNA reads TGTGCCAGCAGTCCCTACAGGGGAGTTAACACCGGGGAGCTGTTTTTT. Translated: CASSPYRGVNTGELFF.

This clonotype was observed at least ten times. The V gene is TRBV7-3, the J gene TRBJ2-1; 10 bases line up with TRBD1. With 5 bases clipped from V and 0 bases from J, the junction kept 7 bases outside the gene matches. Germline V gives CDR1 SGHTA, CDR2 FQGTGA. The CDR3 covers 17 residues. CDR3: CASSLNRDRGSYNEQFF. The CDR3, as DNA: TGTGCCAGCAGCCTAAACCGGGACAGGGGCTCCTACAATGAGCAGTTCTTC.

This clonotype was recorded many times. This chain uses TRBV4-1 with TRBJ2-5; no clear D gene. Per germline, CDR1 MGHRA and CDR2 YSYEKL. Trimming left V 1 base short and J 0 bases short, with 3 bases between. The CDR3 totals 13 residues. The CDR3 DNA sequence: TGCGCCAGCAGCCAAGCGAACCAAGAGACCCAGTACTTC. Its translation: CASSQANQETQYF.

This clonotype was seen a handful of times. The gene calls are TRBV7-6 and TRBJ2-7, with D perhaps matching TRBD2 (5 bases). The CDR3 contains 16 residues. Trimming shortened V by 4 bases and J by 5 bases, and 21 bases separated the two germline ends. Germline CDR1 and CDR2: SGHVS and FNYEAQ. The CDR3 region is CASSSSVGLAVHEQYF. Here the CDR3 DNA reads TGTGCCAGCAGCTCTTCGGTCGGCCTAGCTGTACACGAGCAGTACTTC.

This clonotype turned up a few times. The chain combines TRBV9 with TRBJ2-7; D may be TRBD2 (5 bases). This CDR3 is 15 amino acids long. From germline, CDR1 is SGDLS and CDR2 YYNGEE. V gave up 1 base and J gave up 0 bases, with 11 bases separating them. CDR3 nucleotide sequence: TGTGCCAGCAGCGTATCGCCCGGGAACTCCTACGAGCAGTACTTC. Translated, it gives CASSVSPGNSYEQYF.